This entry is about one TCR beta chain. The CDR3 extends over 14 amino acids. Deletions cut 7 bases from V and 3 bases from J, with 15 bases between. Per the germline V gene, CDR1 is SGHDT and CDR2 is YYEEEE. The data stem from a study of blood T cell repertoires in COVID-19. As for the study in general: Some COVID-19 samples were acute and others convalescent; all came from the United States, Italy and Spain. PBMCs, B-cell-depleted T cells, or T cells provided the cDNA or gDNA that made up the material.

The data were produced by immunoSEQ multiplex PCR, yet TCRdb's version contains in-frame clones alone and is incomplete. The data contain roughly 350,000 clones, roughly 90% of them singletons. Seattle patient enrollment occurred during active infection, with longitudinal follow-up thereafter. This chain uses TRBV5-6 with TRBJ2-3; D uncertain. Sequencing was performed on peripheral blood. The sequence was obtained from a woman between 65 and 79 years old with COVID-19, enrolled during active disease. CDR3 amino acids: CASRSLSGTDTQYF. CDR3 coding DNA: TGTGCCAGCCGCTCACTATCTGGGACAGATACGCAGTATTTT.